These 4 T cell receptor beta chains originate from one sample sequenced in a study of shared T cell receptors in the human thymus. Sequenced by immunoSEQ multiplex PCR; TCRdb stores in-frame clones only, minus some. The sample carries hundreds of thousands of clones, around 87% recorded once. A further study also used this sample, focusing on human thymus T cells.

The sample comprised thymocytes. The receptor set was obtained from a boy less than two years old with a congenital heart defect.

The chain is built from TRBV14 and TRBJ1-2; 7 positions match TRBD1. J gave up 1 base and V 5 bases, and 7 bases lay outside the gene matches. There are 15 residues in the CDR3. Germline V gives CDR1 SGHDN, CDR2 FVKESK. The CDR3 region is CASSKGTDINYGYTF. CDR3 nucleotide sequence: TGTGCCAGCAGCAAGGGGACAGACATTAACTATGGCTACACCTTC.

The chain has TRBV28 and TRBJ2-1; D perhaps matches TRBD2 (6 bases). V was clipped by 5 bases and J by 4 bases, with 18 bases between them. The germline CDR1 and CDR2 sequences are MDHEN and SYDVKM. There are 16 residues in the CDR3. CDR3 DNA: TGTGCCAGCAGTCCTGAGACTAGATCGCGATACAATGAGCAGTTCTTC. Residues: CASSPETRSRYNEQFF.

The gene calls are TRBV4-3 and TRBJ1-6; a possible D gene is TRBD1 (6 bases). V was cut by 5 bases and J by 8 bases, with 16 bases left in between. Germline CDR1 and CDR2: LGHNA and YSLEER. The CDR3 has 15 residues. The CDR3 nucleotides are TGCGCCAGCAGCGAGGTGGGGGAGGGGGATTCACCCCTCCACTTT. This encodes CASSEVGEGDSPLHF.

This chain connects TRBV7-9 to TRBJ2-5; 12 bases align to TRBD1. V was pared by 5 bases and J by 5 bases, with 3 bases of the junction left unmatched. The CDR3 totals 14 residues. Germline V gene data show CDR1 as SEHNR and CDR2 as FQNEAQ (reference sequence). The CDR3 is CASSRDRGRETQYF. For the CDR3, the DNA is TGTGCCAGCAGCAGGGACAGGGGGCGGGAGACCCAGTACTTC.